Below, 4 T cell receptor beta chains from the same sample are listed, as sequenced in a study of breast tumors, draining lymph nodes, adjacent tissues. MiXCR was run by TCRdb on the multiplex PCR reads, yielding one entry per CDR3 protein. The table has about 120,000 distinct CDR3 sequences, 20% seen once. Samples came from axillary lymph nodes draining the breast cancer. Sequencing was performed on axillary lymph node tissue. The source of these receptors is a female donor with breast cancer. Some clones in this sample may be carry-over from other donors' samples.

This clonotype was recorded at least ten times. The chain employs TRBV19 and TRBJ2-3; D remains unclear. CDR3 length equals 11 residues. V dropped 3 bases and J dropped 5 bases, with 3 bases sitting between them. CDR1 and CDR2 from the germline V gene are LNHDA and SQIVND (reference sequence). The CDR3 sequence: CASSIGDTQYF. The CDR3 DNA is TGTGCCAGTAGTATTGGAGATACGCAGTATTTT.

This clonotype was seen at least ten times. The chain links TRBV29-1 to TRBJ1-4; no definite D call. CDR1 SQVTM and CDR2 ANQGSEA come from the germline V gene. There are 11 residues in the CDR3. The germline V and J ends were trimmed by 5 bases and 2 bases, with 3 bases remaining between them. Here the CDR3 reads CSVLTNEKLFF. CDR3 coding DNA: TGCAGCGTTCTTACTAATGAAAAACTGTTTTTT.

The sample holds many counts of this clonotype. The rearrangement joins TRBV7-8 to TRBJ2-5, with 16 bases lining up with TRBD2. This CDR3 spans 18 amino acids. The trim removed 3 bases at V and 2 bases at J, leaving 6 bases unmatched. Looked up from germline, CDR1 is SGHVS and CDR2 is FQNEAQ. CDR3 amino acids: CASSLSGTSGGGQETQYF. The CDR3 coding sequence is TGTGCCAGCAGCTTGAGCGGGACTAGCGGGGGGGGGCAAGAGACCCAGTACTTC.

This clonotype was counted many times. J is TRBJ2-1 and V is TRBV7-8; perhaps TRBD1 as D (6 bases). V lost 4 bases to trimming and J lost 5 bases, with 9 bases between them. The CDR3 runs 13 residues. Germline V lookup: CDR1 SGHVS, CDR2 FQNEAQ. The CDR3 here is CASSSQGDNEQFF. CDR3 in DNA: TGTGCCAGCAGCTCACAGGGTGACAATGAGCAGTTCTTC.